This TCR beta chain was sequenced during a study of CD8 T cells in Susac syndrome. Study-level findings and limits: It was acknowledged by the study that relatively few individuals were included in its TCR sequencing and HLA analysis.

As concerns this clonotype: What it binds is not known.

Sequencing of TCR beta covered CD8+ and CD4+ T cells obtained from blood. The study used healthy donors as controls matched for age and sex. Reverse transcription of 0.5 to 1 ug RNA was performed with random hexamers. TCRdb ran MiXCR on the immunoSEQ multiplex PCR reads and lists one entry per CDR3 protein. The data contain about 130,000 distinct CDR3 sequences, roughly 96% of them seen just once; the ten biggest clones take up 0.12%. Germline V gene lookup returns CDR1 SNHLY and CDR2 FYNNEI. Germline trimming cut 6 bases from V and 3 bases from J; bases unmatched to any gene: 5. The CDR3 length is 14 residues.

The rearrangement uses TRBV2 and TRBJ2-3; 8 bases map to TRBD2. The specimen sequenced was CD4+ T cells from PBMCs. This clonotype was obtained from a human donor in good health. CDR3: CASRSGRVTDTQYF. The CDR3 region has the DNA TGTGCCAGCAGGAGCGGGAGAGTGACAGATACGCAGTATTTT.